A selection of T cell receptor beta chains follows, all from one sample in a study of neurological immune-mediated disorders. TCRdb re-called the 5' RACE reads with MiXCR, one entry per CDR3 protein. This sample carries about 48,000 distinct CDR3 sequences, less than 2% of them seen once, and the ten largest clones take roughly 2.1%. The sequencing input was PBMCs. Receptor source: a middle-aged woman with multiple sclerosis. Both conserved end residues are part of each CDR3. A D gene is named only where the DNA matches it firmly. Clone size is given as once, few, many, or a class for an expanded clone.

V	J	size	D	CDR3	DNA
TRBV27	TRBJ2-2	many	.	CASSLSGVVGELFF	TGTGCCAGCAGTTTATCGGGGGTGGTCGGGGAGCTGTTTTTT
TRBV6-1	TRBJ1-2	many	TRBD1	CASSDRDRGFYTF	TGTGCCAGCAGTGACCGGGACAGGGGTTTCTACACCTTC
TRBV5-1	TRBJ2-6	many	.	CASTAGNSGANVLTF	TGCGCCAGCACGGCCGGTAACTCTGGGGCCAACGTCCTGACTTTC
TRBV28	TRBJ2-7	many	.	CASSLVYDEQYF	TGTGCCAGCAGTTTAGTTTACGACGAGCAGTACTTC
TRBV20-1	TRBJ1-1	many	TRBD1	CSASRTGNTEAFF	TGCAGTGCTTCGCGGACAGGAAACACTGAAGCTTTCTTT
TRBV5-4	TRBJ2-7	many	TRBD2	CASSFFSGGREQYF	TGTGCCAGCAGCTTTTTCAGCGGGGGCCGCGAGCAGTACTTC
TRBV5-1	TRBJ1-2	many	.	CASSLEFLSNNYGYTF	TGCGCCAGCAGCTTGGAGTTCCTAAGCAATAACTATGGCTACACCTTC
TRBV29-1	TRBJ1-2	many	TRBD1	CSVWDRLRGLYGYTF	TGCAGCGTCTGGGACAGGCTAAGGGGTCTCTATGGCTACACCTTC
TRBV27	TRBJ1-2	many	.	CASSYSTNYGYTF	TGTGCCAGCAGTTACAGCACTAACTATGGCTACACCTTC
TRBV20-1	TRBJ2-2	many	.	CSARFAGELFF	TGCAGTGCTAGATTTGCCGGGGAGCTGTTTTTT
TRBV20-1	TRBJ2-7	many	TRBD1	CSARVDRVSYEQYF	TGCAGTGCTAGAGTGGACAGGGTCTCCTACGAGCAGTACTTC
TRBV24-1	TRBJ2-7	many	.	CAALRLDSTYEQYF	TGTGCCGCGCTACGCTTGGACAGTACCTACGAGCAGTACTTC
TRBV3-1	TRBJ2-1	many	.	CATYNYNEQFF	TGTGCCACCTACAACTACAATGAGCAGTTCTTC
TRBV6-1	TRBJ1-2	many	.	CASTGGGYGYTF	TGTGCCAGCACTGGTGGTGGGTATGGCTACACCTTC
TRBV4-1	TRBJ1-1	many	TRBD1	CASSPDRAMNTEAFF	TGCGCCAGCAGCCCAGACAGGGCCATGAACACTGAAGCTTTCTTT
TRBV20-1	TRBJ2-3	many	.	CSARDGGQDTQYF	TGCAGTGCTAGAGATGGGGGCCAAGATACGCAGTATTTT
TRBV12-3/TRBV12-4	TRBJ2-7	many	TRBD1	CASSRGTGVYEQYF	TGTGCCAGCAGTCGCGGGACAGGGGTCTACGAGCAGTACTTC
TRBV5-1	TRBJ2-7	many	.	CASSLALISSYEQYF	TGCGCCAGCAGCTTGGCCCTTATCTCTTCCTACGAGCAGTACTTC
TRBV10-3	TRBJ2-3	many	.	CAIGSTDTQYF	TGTGCCATCGGTAGCACAGATACGCAGTATTTT
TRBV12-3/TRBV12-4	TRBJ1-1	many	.	CASSLVSNTEAFF	TGTGCCAGCAGTTTGGTCAGTAACACTGAAGCTTTCTTT
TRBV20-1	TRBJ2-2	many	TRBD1	CSARDTGGTGELFF	TGCAGTGCTAGAGATACAGGGGGCACCGGGGAGCTGTTTTTT
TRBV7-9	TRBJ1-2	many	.	CASSFSLYGYTF	TGTGCCAGCAGCTTTTCGCTCTATGGCTACACCTTC
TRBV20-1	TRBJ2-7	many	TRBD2	CSAYLPSGGAREQYF	TGCAGTGCCTACCTACCTAGCGGGGGGGCCCGGGAGCAGTACTTC
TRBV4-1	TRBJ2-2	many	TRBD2	CASSQDALAGGAGELFF	TGCGCCAGCAGCCAAGATGCGCTAGCGGGGGGGGCCGGGGAGCTGTTTTTT
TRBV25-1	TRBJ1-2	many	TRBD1	CASSAGTGGRYGYTF	TGTGCCAGCAGTGCGGGGACAGGGGGCCGCTATGGCTACACCTTC
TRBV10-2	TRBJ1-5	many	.	CASSEALQSQPQHF	TGCGCCAGCAGTGAGGCCCTGCAGAGTCAGCCCCAGCATTTT
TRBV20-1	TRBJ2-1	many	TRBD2	CSAQRTSEQQFF	TGCAGTGCCCAAAGGACTAGCGAGCAGCAGTTCTTC
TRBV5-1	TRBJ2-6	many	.	CASRLISGANVLTF	TGCGCCAGCAGGTTGATCTCTGGGGCCAACGTCCTGACTTTC
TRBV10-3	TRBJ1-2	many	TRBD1	CAISRSTGPNYGYTF	TGTGCCATCAGCAGATCGACAGGGCCAAACTATGGCTACACCTTC
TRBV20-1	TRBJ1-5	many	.	CSARHSNQPQHF	TGCAGTGCTAGACACAGCAATCAGCCCCAGCATTTT
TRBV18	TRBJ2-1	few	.	CASSPPPALRTSSYNEQFF	TGTGCCAGCTCACCACCTCCGGCCCTAAGGACGAGCTCCTACAATGAGCAGTTCTTC
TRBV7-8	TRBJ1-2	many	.	CASSLSVREYGYTF	TGTGCCAGCAGCTTAAGCGTGCGGGAGTATGGCTACACCTTC
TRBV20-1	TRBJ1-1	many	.	CSARSLLKGTNTEAFF	TGCAGTGCAAGAAGTTTACTGAAGGGAACGAACACTGAAGCTTTCTTT
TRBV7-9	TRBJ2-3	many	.	CASSFSEADNTDTQYF	TGTGCCAGCAGCTTCTCGGAGGCCGACAACACAGATACGCAGTATTTT
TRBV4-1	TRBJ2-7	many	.	CASSQMGGRTYYEQYF	TGCGCCAGCAGCCAGATGGGGGGCCGCACTTACTACGAGCAGTACTTC